The entry that follows covers one TCR beta chain sequence. The antigen is not known. This sample was included in a study of T cell responses to AZD1222 COVID-19 vaccine. Study-wide findings and caveats: Nearly half of spike-specific TCRs reportedly target unmutated variant regions. It should be noted that donors were predominantly white British and more often female, and clonal diversity was possibly underestimated. An increase in Spike-specific TCR breadth and depth was observed after two AZD1222 doses.

The germline V gene encodes CDR1 SNHLY and CDR2 FYNNEI. The CDR3 has 15 amino acids. Trimming took off 0 bases at V and 6 bases at J, with 14 bases between the two ends. Clones were sequenced by immunoSEQ multiplex PCR, and TCRdb holds only the in-frame ones, with some missing. The sample has 110,000 to 150,000 clones, roughly 89% seen once. The specimen was peripheral blood, collected on day 0 of AZD1222 vaccination. The sequence came from an adult in good health. The chain recombines TRBV2 with TRBJ2-5; D ambiguous. This CDR3 is CASSEALDDGKTQYF. The DNA of the CDR3 is TGTGCCAGCAGTGAAGCGCTGGACGACGGAAAGACCCAGTACTTC.